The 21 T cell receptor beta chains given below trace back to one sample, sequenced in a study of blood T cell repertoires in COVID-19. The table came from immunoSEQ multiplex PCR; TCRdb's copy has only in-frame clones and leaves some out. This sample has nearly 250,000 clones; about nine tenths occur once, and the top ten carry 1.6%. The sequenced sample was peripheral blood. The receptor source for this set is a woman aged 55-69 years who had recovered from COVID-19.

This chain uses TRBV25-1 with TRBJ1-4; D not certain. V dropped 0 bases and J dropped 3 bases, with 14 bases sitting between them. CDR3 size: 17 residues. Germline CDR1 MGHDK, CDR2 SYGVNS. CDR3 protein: CASSEYPPSKPNEKLFF. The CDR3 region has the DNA TGTGCCAGCAGTGAATACCCCCCGAGCAAACCTAATGAAAAACTGTTTTTT.

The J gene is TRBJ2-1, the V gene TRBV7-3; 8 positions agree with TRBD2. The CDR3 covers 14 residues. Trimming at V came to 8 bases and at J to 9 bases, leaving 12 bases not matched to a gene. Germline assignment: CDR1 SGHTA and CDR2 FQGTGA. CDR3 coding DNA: TGTGCCAGCCGCCCCGGGACTAGTAACCCTGAGCAGTTCTTC. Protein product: CASRPGTSNPEQFF. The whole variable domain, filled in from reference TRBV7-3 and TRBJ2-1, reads GAGVSQTPSNKVTEKGKYVELRCDPISGHTALYWYRQSLGQGPEFLIYFQGTGAADDSGLPNDRFFAVRPEGSVSTLKIQRTERGDSAVYLCASRPGTSNPEQFFGPGTRLTVL.

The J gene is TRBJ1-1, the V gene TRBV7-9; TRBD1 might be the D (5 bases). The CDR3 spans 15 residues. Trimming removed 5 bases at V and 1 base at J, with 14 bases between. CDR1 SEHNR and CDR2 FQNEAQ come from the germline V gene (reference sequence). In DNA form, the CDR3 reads TGTGCCAGCAGCCGCCCTTTGACAGAGAACACTGAAGCTTTCTTT. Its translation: CASSRPLTENTEAFF.

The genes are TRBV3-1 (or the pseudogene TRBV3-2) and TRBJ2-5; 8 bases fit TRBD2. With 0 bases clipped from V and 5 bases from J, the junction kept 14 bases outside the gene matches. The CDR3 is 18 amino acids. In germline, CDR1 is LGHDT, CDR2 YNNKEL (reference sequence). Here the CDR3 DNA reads TGTGCCAGCAGCCAAGATCCAGGGACTAGTGCGGGGTGGGAGACCCAGTACTTC. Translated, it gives CASSQDPGTSAGWETQYF.

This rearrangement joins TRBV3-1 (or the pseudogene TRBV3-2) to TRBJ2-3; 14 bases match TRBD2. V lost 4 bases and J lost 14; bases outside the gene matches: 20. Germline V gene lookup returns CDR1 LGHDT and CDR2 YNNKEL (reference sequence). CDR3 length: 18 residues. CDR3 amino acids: CASSPWTSGGPRRIVSYF. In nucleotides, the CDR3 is TGTGCCAGCAGCCCCTGGACTAGCGGGGGGCCACGCCGAATTGTTTCGTATTTT.

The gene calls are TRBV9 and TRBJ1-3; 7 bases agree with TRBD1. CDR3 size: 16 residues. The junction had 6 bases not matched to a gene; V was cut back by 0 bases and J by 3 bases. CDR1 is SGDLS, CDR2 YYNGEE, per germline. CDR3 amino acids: CASSVAKGASGNTIYF. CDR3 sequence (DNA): TGTGCCAGCAGCGTAGCTAAGGGGGCCAGTGGAAACACCATATATTTT.

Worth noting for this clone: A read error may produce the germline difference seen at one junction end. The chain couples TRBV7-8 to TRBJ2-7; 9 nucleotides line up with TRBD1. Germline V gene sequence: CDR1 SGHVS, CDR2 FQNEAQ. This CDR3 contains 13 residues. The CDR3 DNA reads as TGTGCCAGCAGCTCCCGGGACAGGGCTAAATACGACTTC. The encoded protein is CASSSRDRAKYDF.

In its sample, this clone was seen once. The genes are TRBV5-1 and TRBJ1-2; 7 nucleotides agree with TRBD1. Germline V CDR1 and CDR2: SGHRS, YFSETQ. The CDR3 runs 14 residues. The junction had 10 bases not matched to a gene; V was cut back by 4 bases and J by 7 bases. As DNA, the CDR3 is TGCGCCAGCAGCCGGACAGGAGCTTATCCTGGCTACACCTTC. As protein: CASSRTGAYPGYTF.

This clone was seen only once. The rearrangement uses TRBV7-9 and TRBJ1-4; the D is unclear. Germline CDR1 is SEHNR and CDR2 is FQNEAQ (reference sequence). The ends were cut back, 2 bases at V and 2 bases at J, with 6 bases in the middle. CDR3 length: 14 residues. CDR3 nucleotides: TGTGCCAGCAGCTTAAGTAGTACTAATGAAAAACTGTTTTTT. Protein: CASSLSSTNEKLFF.

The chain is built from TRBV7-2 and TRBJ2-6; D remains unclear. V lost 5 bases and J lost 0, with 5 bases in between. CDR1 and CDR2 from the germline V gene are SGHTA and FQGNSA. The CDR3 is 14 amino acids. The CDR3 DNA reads TGTGCCAGCAGCCATAGCTCTGGGGCCAACGTCCTGACTTTC. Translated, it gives CASSHSSGANVLTF.

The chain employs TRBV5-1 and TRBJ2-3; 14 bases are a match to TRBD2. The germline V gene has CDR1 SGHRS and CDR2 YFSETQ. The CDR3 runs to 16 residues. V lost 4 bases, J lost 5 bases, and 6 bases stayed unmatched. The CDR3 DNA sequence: TGCGCCAGCAGCAATGGACTAGCGGGGGGAGGAGATACGCAGTATTTT. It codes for CASSNGLAGGGDTQYF.

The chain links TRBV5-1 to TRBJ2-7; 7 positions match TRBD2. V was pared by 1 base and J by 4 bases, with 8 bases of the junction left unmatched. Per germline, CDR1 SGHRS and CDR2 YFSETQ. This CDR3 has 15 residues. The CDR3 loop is CASSLFSSGAYEQYF. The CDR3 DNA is TGCGCCAGCAGCTTGTTTTCCAGCGGGGCGTACGAGCAGTACTTC.

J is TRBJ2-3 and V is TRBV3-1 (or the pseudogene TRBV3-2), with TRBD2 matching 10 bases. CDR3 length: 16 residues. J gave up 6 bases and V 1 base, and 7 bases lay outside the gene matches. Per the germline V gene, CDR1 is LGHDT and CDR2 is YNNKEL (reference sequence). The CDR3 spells CASSQVLAGRRDTQYF. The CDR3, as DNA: TGTGCCAGCAGCCAAGTACTAGCGGGGCGCCGCGATACGCAGTATTTT.

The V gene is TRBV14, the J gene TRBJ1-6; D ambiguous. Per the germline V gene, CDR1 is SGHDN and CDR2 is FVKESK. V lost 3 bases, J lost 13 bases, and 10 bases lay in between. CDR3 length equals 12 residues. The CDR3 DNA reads TGTGCCAGCAGCCACCCCCCTGAGCCCCTCCACTTT. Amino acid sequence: CASSHPPEPLHF.

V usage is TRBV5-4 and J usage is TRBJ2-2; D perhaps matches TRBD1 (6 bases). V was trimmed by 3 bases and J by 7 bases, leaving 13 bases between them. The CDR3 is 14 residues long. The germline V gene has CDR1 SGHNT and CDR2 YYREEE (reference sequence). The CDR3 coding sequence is TGTGCCAGCAGCTCCCGACAGGAAGGCGGGGAGCTGTTTTTT. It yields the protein CASSSRQEGGELFF.

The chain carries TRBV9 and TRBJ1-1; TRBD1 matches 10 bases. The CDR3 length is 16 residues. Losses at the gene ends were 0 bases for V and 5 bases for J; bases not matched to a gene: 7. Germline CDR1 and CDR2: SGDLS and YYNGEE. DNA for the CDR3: TGTGCCAGCAGCGTAGTACTCGGACAGGGGGTAACTGAAGCTTTCTTT. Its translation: CASSVVLGQGVTEAFF. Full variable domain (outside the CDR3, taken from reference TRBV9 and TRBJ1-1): DSGVTQTPKHLITATGQRVTLRCSPRSGDLSVYWYQQSLDQGLQFLIQYYNGEERAKGNILERFSAQQFPDLHSELNLSSLELGDSALYFCASSVVLGQGVTEAFFGQGTRLTVV.

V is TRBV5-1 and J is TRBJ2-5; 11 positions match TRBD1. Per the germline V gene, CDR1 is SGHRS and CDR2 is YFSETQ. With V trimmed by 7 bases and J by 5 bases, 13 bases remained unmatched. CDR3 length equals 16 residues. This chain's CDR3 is CASGALGQGGSETQYF. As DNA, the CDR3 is TGCGCCAGCGGCGCCCTGGGACAGGGGGGGTCGGAGACCCAGTACTTC.

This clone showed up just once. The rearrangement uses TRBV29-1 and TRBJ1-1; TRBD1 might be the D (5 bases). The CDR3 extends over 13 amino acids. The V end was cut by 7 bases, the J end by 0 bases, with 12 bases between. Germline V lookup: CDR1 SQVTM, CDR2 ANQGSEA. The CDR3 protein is CSARRDLNTEAFF. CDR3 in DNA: TGCAGCGCTCGCCGGGACTTGAACACTGAAGCTTTCTTT.

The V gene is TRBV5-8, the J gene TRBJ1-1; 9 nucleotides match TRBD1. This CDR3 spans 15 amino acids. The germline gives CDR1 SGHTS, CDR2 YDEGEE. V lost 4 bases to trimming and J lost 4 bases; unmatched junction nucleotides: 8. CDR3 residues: CASSPEQGAATEAFF. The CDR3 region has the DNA TGTGCCAGCAGCCCGGAACAGGGGGCCGCCACTGAAGCTTTCTTT.

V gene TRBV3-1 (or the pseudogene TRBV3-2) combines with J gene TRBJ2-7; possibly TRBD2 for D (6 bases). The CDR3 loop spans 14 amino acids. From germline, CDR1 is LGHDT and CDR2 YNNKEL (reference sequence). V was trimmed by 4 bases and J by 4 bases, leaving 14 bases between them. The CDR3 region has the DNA TGTGCCAGCAGCCCGATTGGAGGGACTTACGAGCAGTACTTC. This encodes CASSPIGGTYEQYF.

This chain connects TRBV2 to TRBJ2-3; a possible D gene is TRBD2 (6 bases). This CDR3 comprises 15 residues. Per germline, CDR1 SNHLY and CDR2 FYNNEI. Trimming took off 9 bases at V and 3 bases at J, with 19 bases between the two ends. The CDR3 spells CASKEGREWTDTQYF. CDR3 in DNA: TGTGCCAGTAAGGAGGGTAGGGAATGGACAGATACGCAGTATTTT.